These T cell receptor beta chains were read from a single sample in a study of T cell responses to AZD1222 COVID-19 vaccine. The repertoire was sequenced with immunoSEQ multiplex PCR; TCRdb's copy has only in-frame clones and lacks some. The repertoire has over 150,000 clones, roughly 94% of them found once; the top ten carry roughly 4.4%. Sequencing used peripheral blood, obtained on day 0 of MenACWY control vaccination. The receptor source for this set is an adult in good health. The CDR3 runs from the conserved cysteine through the conserved F or W. A D gene is named only where the DNA matches it firmly. Size tells how often a clone was seen (once, few, many) or the class of an expanded clone, and some rows leave it out.

D gene,J gene,V gene,clone size,CDR3 DNA,CDR3 protein
NA,TRBJ1-2,TRBV25-1,NA,TGTGCCAGCAGACAGGGAACCTATGGCTACACCTTC,CASRQGTYGYTF
TRBD1,TRBJ1-4,TRBV19,NA,TGTGCCAGTAGTTACCGACAGGGACCTGAAAAACTGTTTTTT,CASSYRQGPEKLFF
NA,TRBJ2-2,TRBV7-2,NA,TGTGCCAGCAGCTTAAGTGGGGACCACCCCGGGGAGCTGTTTTTT,CASSLSGDHPGELFF
NA,TRBJ2-1,TRBV5-1,once,TGCGCCAGCAGCCCGGGACTTCCCTACAATGAGCAGTTCTTC,CASSPGLPYNEQFF
TRBD1,TRBJ1-4,TRBV27,NA,TGTGCCAGCAGACGGACAGGATTTAATGAAAAACTGTTTTTT,CASRRTGFNEKLFF
NA,TRBJ1-1,TRBV2,NA,TGTGCCAGCAGTGAGGGGAAATTGAACACTGAAGCTTTCTTT,CASSEGKLNTEAFF
TRBD2,TRBJ2-7,TRBV27,NA,TGTGCCAGCAGTCCCCGTTTAGCGGGAGGTCTTACGGTAAGGGACTACGAGCAGTACTTC,CASSPRLAGGLTVRDYEQYF
NA,TRBJ1-2,TRBV27,NA,TGTGCCAGCAGTTCTCTCAGGGATTATGGCTACACCTTC,CASSSLRDYGYTF
TRBD1,TRBJ1-5,TRBV2,NA,TGTGCCAGCAGTACAGGGGGCAATCAGCCCCAGCATTTT,CASSTGGNQPQHF
NA,TRBJ2-1,TRBV7-2,few,TGTGCCAGCAGCTTACCGGGGGTCCTCTACAATGAGCAGTTCTTC,CASSLPGVLYNEQFF
TRBD2,TRBJ2-1,TRBV28,NA,TGTGCCAGCAGTTTCCCGCTGAGGACTAGCGGGACCCTGGATGGGACCTACAATGAGCAGTTCTTC,CASSFPLRTSGTLDGTYNEQFF
NA,TRBJ2-3,TRBV7-6,NA,TGTGCCAGCAGCTTCAACAGACCAGATACGCAGTATTTT,CASSFNRPDTQYF
NA,TRBJ2-1,TRBV5-4,NA,TGTGCCAGCAGCTTGGGTCCTACCTTGAATGAGCAGTTCTTC,CASSLGPTLNEQFF
NA,TRBJ1-3,TRBV4-1,NA,TGCGCCAGCAGCCAGGGCTCTGGAAACACCATATATTTT,CASSQGSGNTIYF
NA,TRBJ2-1,TRBV5-4,NA,TGTGCCAGCAGCTTGGGTGGCCTTGGGGCAATAGGGGAGCAGTTCTTC,CASSLGGLGAIGEQFF
NA,TRBJ2-1,TRBV4-1,NA,TGCGCCAGCAGCCACCGACTATCAGAGCAGTTCTTC,CASSHRLSEQFF
TRBD2,TRBJ2-1,TRBV7-2,NA,TGTGCCAGCAGCTTAGTATTAGCGGGAAATGAGCAGTTCTTC,CASSLVLAGNEQFF
NA,TRBJ1-6,TRBV28,NA,TGTGCCAGCAGTCCCGCCCGCGATAATTCACCCCTCCACTTT,CASSPARDNSPLHF
TRBD2,TRBJ2-5,TRBV28,NA,TGTGCCAGCACCCTTGGGGGGGAGACAGCCCTGGAGACCCAGTACTTC,CASTLGGETALETQYF
TRBD2,TRBJ2-3,TRBV5-1,NA,TGCGCCAGCAGCTTGGGAGGCGGGAGGAGTACAGATACGCAGTATTTT,CASSLGGGRSTDTQYF
TRBD2,TRBJ2-3,TRBV27,NA,TGTGCCAGCAGTTTCCTAAGCGGGAGTAGAGATACGCAGTATTTT,CASSFLSGSRDTQYF
TRBD1,TRBJ1-6,TRBV28,few,TGTGCCAGCGCCGTGACAGGGGTGAATTCACCCCTCCACTTT,CASAVTGVNSPLHF
TRBD1,TRBJ2-6,TRBV19,NA,TGTGCCAGTACCGGGACAGGCTTCTCTGGGGCCAACGTCCTGACTTTC,CASTGTGFSGANVLTF
TRBD1,TRBJ1-5,TRBV27,NA,TGTGCCAGCAGTCCACAGGGGTGGCAGCCCCAGCATTTT,CASSPQGWQPQHF
NA,TRBJ2-5,TRBV7-2,NA,TGTGCCAGCAGGGCCGCTGGTTCTGAGACCCAGTACTTC,CASRAAGSETQYF
TRBD1,TRBJ2-5,TRBV28,NA,TGTGCCAGCTCTCGGGACAGACAAGAGACCCAGTACTTC,CASSRDRQETQYF
NA,TRBJ2-3,TRBV7-9,NA,TGTGCCAGCAGTCGCCCAGCCCGCACAGATACGCAGTATTTT,CASSRPARTDTQYF
NA,TRBJ1-1,TRBV6-5,NA,TGTGCCAGCAACGGGATGAACACTGAAGCTTTCTTT,CASNGMNTEAFF
NA,TRBJ2-1,TRBV4-1,once,TGCGCCAGCAGCCAGCTACTAGTCAATGAGCAGTTCTTC,CASSQLLVNEQFF
NA,TRBJ1-5,TRBV24-1,once,TGTGCCACCCAGGGGCATAGCAATCAGCCCCAGCATTTT,CATQGHSNQPQHF
TRBD1,TRBJ2-7,TRBV11-3,NA,TGTGCCAGCAGCGCCCGGGACAGGGACGGCGAGCAGTACTTC,CASSARDRDGEQYF
NA,TRBJ2-7,TRBV6-2/TRBV6-3,NA,TGTGCCAGCAGTGCCAGGATCCGGCGCTCCTACGAGCAGTACTTC,CASSARIRRSYEQYF
NA,TRBJ2-7,TRBV19,once,TGTGCCAGTAGTATACAACAGGGAGGGTCCTACGAGCAGTACTTC,CASSIQQGGSYEQYF
NA,TRBJ1-2,TRBV28,once,TGTGCCAGCAGTTTTCAGGGGCCCCTTTTGACTGGCTACACCTTC,CASSFQGPLLTGYTF
NA,TRBJ2-2,TRBV6-5,NA,TGTGCAAGCGGTTGGGATAGCCTCCCCGGGGAGCTGTTTTTT,CASGWDSLPGELFF